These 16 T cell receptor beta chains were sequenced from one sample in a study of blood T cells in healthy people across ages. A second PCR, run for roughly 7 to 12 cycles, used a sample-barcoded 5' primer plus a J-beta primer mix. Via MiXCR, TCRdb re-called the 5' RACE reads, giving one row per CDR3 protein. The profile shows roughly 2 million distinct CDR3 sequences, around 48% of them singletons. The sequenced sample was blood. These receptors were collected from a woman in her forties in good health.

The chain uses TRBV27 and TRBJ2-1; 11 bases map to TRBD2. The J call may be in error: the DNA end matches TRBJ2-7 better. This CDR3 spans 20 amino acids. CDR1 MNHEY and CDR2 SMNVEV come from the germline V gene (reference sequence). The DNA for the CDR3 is TGTGCCAGCAGAGGGCCGACTAGCGGGGCCCATGTAGGCCCCTACAATGAGCAGTACTTC. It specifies CASRGPTSGAHVGPYNEQYF.

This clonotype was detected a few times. This CDR3 is CASSAGLKETQYF. The CDR3 bases are TGTGCCAGCAGCGCAGGGCTGAAAGAGACCCAGTACTTC. The rearrangement joins TRBV5-6 to TRBJ2-5; tentative D call: TRBD1 (5 bases). Germline CDR1 is SGHDT and CDR2 is YYEEEE. Trimming cost V 4 bases and J 3 bases, with 10 bases left between them. The CDR3 is made up of 13 amino acids.

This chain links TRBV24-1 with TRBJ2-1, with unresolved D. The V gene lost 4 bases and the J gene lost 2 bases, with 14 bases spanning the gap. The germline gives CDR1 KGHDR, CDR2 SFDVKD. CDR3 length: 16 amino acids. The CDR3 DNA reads TGTGCCACCAGTGACCCCTCTCCTAAGCCCTACAATGAGCAGTTCTTC. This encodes CATSDPSPKPYNEQFF.

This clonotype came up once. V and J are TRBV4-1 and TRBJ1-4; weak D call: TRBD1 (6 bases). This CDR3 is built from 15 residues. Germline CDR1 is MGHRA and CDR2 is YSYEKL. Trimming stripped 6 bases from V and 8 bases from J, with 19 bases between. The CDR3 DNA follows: TGCGCCAGCAGGCAAAGACACAGGGATAGGGAAAAACTGTTTTTT. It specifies CASRQRHRDREKLFF.

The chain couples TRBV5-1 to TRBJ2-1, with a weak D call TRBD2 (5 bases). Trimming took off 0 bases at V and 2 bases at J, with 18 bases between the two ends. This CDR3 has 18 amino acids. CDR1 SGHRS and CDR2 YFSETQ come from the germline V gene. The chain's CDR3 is CASSLVPAEALAYNEQFF. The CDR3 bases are TGCGCCAGCAGCTTGGTGCCAGCGGAGGCCCTTGCCTACAATGAGCAGTTCTTC.

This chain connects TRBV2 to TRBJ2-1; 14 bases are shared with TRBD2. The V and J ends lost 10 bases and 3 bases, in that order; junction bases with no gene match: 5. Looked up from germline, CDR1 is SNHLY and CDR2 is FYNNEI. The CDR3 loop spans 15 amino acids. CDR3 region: CAIGTSGGIYNEQFF. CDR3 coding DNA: TGTGCCATCGGGACTAGCGGGGGAATCTACAATGAGCAGTTCTTC.

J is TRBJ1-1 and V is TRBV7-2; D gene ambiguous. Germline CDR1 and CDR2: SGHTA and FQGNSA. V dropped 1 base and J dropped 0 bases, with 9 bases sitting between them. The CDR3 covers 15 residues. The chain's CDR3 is CASSLDAGMNTEAFF. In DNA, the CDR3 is TGTGCCAGCAGCTTAGATGCGGGTATGAACACTGAAGCTTTCTTT. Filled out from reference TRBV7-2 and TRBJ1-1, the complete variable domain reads GAGVSQSPSNKVTEKGKDVELRCDPISGHTALYWYRQSLGQGLEFLIYFQGNSAPDKSGLPSDRFSAERTGGSVSTLTIQRTQQEDSAVYLCASSLDAGMNTEAFFGQGTRLTVV.

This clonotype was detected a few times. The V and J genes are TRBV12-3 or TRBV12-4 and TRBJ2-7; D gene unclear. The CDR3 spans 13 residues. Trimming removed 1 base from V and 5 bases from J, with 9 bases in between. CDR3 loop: CASSLGGRDEQYF. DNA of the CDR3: TGTGCCAGCAGTTTAGGCGGAAGGGACGAGCAGTACTTC.

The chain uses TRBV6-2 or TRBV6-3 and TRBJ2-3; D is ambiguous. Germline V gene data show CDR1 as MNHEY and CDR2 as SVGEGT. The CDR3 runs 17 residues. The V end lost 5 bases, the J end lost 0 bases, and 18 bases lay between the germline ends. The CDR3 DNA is TGTGCCAGCAGTCTAGGATGGATGGCGGCTAGCACAGATACGCAGTATTTT. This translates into CASSLGWMAASTDTQYF.

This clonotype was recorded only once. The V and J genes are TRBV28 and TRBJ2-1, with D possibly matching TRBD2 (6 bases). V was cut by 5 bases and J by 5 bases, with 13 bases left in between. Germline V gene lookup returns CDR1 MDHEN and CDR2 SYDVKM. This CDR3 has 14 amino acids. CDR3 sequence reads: CASSVAGLNNEQFF. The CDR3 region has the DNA TGTGCCAGCAGTGTTGCGGGGCTTAACAATGAGCAGTTCTTC. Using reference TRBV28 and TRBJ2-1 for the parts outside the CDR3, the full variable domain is DVKVTQSSRYLVKRTGEKVFLECVQDMDHENMFWYRQDPGLGLRLIYFSYDVKMKEKGDIPEGYSVSREKKERFSLILESASTNQTSMYLCASSVAGLNNEQFFGPGTRLTVL.

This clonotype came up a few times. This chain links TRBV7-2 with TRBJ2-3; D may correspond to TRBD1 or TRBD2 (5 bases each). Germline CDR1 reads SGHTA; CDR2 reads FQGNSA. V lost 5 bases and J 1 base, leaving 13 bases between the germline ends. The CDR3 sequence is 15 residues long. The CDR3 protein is CASSQREGRTDTQYF. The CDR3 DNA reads TGTGCCAGCAGCCAGAGAGAGGGGCGCACAGATACGCAGTATTTT.

CDR3 DNA: TGTGCCAGCAGTAAAACGACAGGGTTGGCGCAGTATTTT. As protein: CASSKTTGLAQYF. The chain is built from TRBV28 and TRBJ2-3, with 7 bases fitting TRBD1. The CDR3 runs to 13 residues. CDR1 is MDHEN and CDR2 is SYDVKM in the germline V gene. The V and J ends lost 5 bases and 10 bases, in that order; junction bases with no gene match: 9. Full variable domain (remainder filled in from reference TRBV28 and TRBJ2-3): DVKVTQSSRYLVKRTGEKVFLECVQDMDHENMFWYRQDPGLGLRLIYFSYDVKMKEKGDIPEGYSVSREKKERFSLILESASTNQTSMYLCASSKTTGLAQYFGPGTRLTVL.

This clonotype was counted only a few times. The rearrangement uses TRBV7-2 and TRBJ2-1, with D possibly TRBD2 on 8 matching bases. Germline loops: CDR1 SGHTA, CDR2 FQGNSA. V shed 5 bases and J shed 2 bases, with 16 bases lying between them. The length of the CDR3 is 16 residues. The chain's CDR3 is CASSPGRGHPYNEQFF. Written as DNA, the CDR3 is TGTGCCAGCAGCCCCGGGAGGGGGCATCCCTACAATGAGCAGTTCTTC. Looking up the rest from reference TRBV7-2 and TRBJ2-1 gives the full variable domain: GAGVSQSPSNKVTEKGKDVELRCDPISGHTALYWYRQSLGQGLEFLIYFQGNSAPDKSGLPSDRFSAERTGGSVSTLTIQRTQQEDSAVYLCASSPGRGHPYNEQFFGPGTRLTVL.

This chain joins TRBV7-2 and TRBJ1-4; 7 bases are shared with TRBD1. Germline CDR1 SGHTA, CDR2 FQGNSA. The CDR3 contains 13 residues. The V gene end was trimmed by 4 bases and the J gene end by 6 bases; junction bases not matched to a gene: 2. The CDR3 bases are TGTGCCAGCAGCTACGGGACAGATGAAAAACTGTTTTTT. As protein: CASSYGTDEKLFF. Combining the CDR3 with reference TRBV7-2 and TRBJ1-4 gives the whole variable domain GAGVSQSPSNKVTEKGKDVELRCDPISGHTALYWYRQSLGQGLEFLIYFQGNSAPDKSGLPSDRFSAERTGGSVSTLTIQRTQQEDSAVYLCASSYGTDEKLFFGSGTQLSVL.

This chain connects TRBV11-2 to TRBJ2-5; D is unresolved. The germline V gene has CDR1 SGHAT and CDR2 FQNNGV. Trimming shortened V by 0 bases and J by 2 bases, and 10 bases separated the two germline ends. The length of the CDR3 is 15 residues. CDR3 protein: CASSLDLGSQETQYF. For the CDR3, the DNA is TGTGCCAGCAGCTTAGATCTGGGGTCTCAAGAGACCCAGTACTTC.

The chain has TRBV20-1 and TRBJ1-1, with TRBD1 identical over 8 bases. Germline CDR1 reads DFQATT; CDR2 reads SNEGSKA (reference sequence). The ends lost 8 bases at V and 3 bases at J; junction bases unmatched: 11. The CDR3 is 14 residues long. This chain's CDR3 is CSNTPGGPHTEAFF. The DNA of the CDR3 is TGCAGTAATACCCCAGGGGGCCCGCACACTGAAGCTTTCTTT.